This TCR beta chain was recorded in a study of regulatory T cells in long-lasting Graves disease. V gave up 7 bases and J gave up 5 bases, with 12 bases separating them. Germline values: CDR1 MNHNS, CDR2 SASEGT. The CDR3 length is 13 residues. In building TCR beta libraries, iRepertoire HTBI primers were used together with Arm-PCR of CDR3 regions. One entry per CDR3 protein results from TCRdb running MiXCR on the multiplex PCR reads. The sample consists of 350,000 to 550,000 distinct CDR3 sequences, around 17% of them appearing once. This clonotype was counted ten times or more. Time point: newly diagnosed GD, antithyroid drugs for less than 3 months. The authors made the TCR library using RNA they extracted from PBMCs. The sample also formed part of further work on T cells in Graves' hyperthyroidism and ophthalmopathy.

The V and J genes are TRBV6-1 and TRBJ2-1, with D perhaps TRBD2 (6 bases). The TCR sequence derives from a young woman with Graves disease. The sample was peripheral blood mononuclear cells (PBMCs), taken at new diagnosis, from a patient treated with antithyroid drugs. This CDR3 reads CASTKGLNNEQFF. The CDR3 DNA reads TGTGCCAGCACCAAGGGACTCAACAATGAGCAGTTCTTC.